The 30 T cell receptor beta chains below all came from one sample that was sequenced in a study of cytomegalovirus exposure and HLA in healthy donors. Vbeta (60) and Jbeta (13) primers were used in the PCR. This table comes from immunoSEQ multiplex PCR, and its TCRdb copy is limited to in-frame clones, with some not included. The sample contains about 130,000 clones, 60% to 80% of which appear only once. The sample comprised PBMCs. Source of these receptors: a female donor in good health and CMV-seronegative.

This clone has only a few counts. The V call is TRBV18, the J call TRBJ1-5; 8 bases are a match to TRBD1. The germline CDR1 and CDR2 sequences are KGHSH and LQKENI. Unmatched junction bases numbered 7, after V lost 3 bases and J lost 6 bases. The CDR3 spans 15 residues. The CDR3 DNA reads TGTGCCAGCTCACCTCAGGGGGCGCAGGGTCAGCCCCAGCATTTT. Residues: CASSPQGAQGQPQHF. Combining the CDR3 with reference TRBV18 and TRBJ1-5 gives the whole variable domain NAGVMQNPRHLVRRRGQEARLRCSPMKGHSHVYWYRQLPEEGLKFMVYLQKENIIDESGMPKERFSAEFPKEGPSILRIQQVVRGDSAAYFCASSPQGAQGQPQHFGDGTRLSIL.

The CDR3 sequence: CASTRGGRVISGANVLTF. CDR3 in DNA: TGTGCCAGCACCCGAGGGGGAAGGGTGATCTCTGGGGCCAACGTCCTGACTTTC. The chain is built from TRBV7-9 and TRBJ2-6, with D possibly being TRBD1 (6 bases). This CDR3 region has 18 residues. The V gene lost 7 bases and the J gene lost 0 bases, with 19 bases spanning the gap. Germline CDR1 is SEHNR and CDR2 is FQNEAQ (reference sequence).

This clone was seen just once. The chain carries TRBV14 and TRBJ2-3; 7 nucleotides match TRBD2. Germline V gives CDR1 SGHDN, CDR2 FVKESK. The CDR3 loop spans 13 amino acids. The V gene end was trimmed by 4 bases and the J gene end by 7 bases; junction bases not matched to a gene: 5. CDR3 nucleotides: TGTGCCAGCAGCCCCTGGACTAGTAATACGCAGTATTTT. It yields the protein CASSPWTSNTQYF.

The CDR3 nucleotides are TGTGCCAGCAGCCCGAGGGGGATCTCCTACGAGCAGTACTTC. Translation: CASSPRGISYEQYF. The V and J genes are TRBV6-1 and TRBJ2-7; D perhaps matches TRBD1 (6 bases). CDR3 length equals 14 residues. V lost 6 bases and J 0 bases, leaving 12 bases between the germline ends. Looked up from germline, CDR1 is MNHNS and CDR2 is SASEGT.

The chain is built from TRBV28 and TRBJ2-1, with D perhaps matching TRBD2 (6 bases). Germline CDR1 MDHEN, CDR2 SYDVKM. V was clipped by 6 bases and J by 7 bases, with 22 bases between them. This CDR3 region has 16 residues. The CDR3 sequence: CASRDEGLRLRNEQFF. In DNA, the CDR3 is TGTGCCAGCAGGGACGAGGGACTGCGATTAAGGAATGAGCAGTTCTTC.

J is TRBJ1-5 and V is TRBV10-3; 7 nucleotides align to TRBD1. Germline trimming cut 3 bases from V and 6 bases from J; bases unmatched to any gene: 5. This CDR3 is built from 14 residues. Germline CDR1 reads ENHRY; CDR2 reads SYGVKD. Here the CDR3 reads CAISENQGGQPQHF. In nucleotides, the CDR3 is TGTGCCATCAGTGAAAATCAGGGGGGTCAGCCCCAGCATTTT.

The CDR3 DNA reads TGTGCCAGCAGCTTGGTGCGGGATAACACTGAAGCTTTCTTT. It is translated as CASSLVRDNTEAFF. V is TRBV5-5 and J is TRBJ1-1; no clear D gene. This CDR3 comprises 14 residues. Trimming shortened V by 0 bases and J by 2 bases, and 8 bases separated the two germline ends. Germline V gene sequence: CDR1 SGHKS, CDR2 YYEKEE (reference sequence).

The CDR3 is CASSLSGWQGRGEQYF. The CDR3 nucleotides read TGTGCCAGCAGTCTTAGCGGGTGGCAGGGGAGGGGCGAGCAGTACTTC. The chain carries TRBV2 and TRBJ2-7; perhaps TRBD2 as D (7 bases). Germline CDR1 reads SNHLY; CDR2 reads FYNNEI. The V gene lost 5 bases and the J gene lost 6 bases, with 23 bases spanning the gap. There are 16 residues in the CDR3. The full variable domain, with the rest looked up from reference TRBV2 and TRBJ2-7, is EPEVTQTPSHQVTQMGQEVILRCVPISNHLYFYWYRQILGQKVEFLVSFYNNEISEKSEIFDDQFSVERPDGSNFTLKIRSTKLEDSAMYFCASSLSGWQGRGEQYFGPGTRLTVT.

The chain links TRBV29-1 to TRBJ2-5; D gene ambiguous. Germline V gene lookup returns CDR1 SQVTM and CDR2 ANQGSEA. V was shortened by 1 base and J by 7 bases, with 7 bases between the two germline ends. This CDR3 spans 11 amino acids. CDR3 region: CSVEGGGTQYF. CDR3 sequence (DNA): TGCAGCGTTGAAGGAGGCGGGACCCAGTACTTC.

This sequence joins TRBV28 and TRBJ1-6, with D tentatively TRBD1 (5 bases). Germline values: CDR1 MDHEN, CDR2 SYDVKM. With 6 bases removed from V and 8 bases from J, the gap between germline ends came to 11 bases. The CDR3 runs to 13 residues. CDR3 residues: CASRQGRHSPLHF. The CDR3, as DNA: TGTGCCAGCAGGCAGGGTAGGCATTCACCCCTCCACTTT.

The gene calls are TRBV6-1 and TRBJ1-1; 7 positions agree with TRBD1. The CDR3 contains 16 residues. Unmatched junction bases numbered 9, after V lost 0 bases and J lost 5 bases. Germline loops: CDR1 MNHNS, CDR2 SASEGT. The CDR3 protein is CASSEAGGELRTEAFF. CDR3 bases: TGTGCCAGCAGTGAAGCAGGGGGCGAATTGAGGACTGAAGCTTTCTTT.

The chain has TRBV27 and TRBJ2-2; TRBD1 aligns across 8 bases. This CDR3 has 16 residues. The V gene end was trimmed by 6 bases and the J gene end by 7 bases; junction bases not matched to a gene: 13. Germline CDR1 reads MNHEY; CDR2 reads SMNVEV (reference sequence). The CDR3 loop is CASRQPGQGRNGELFF. DNA for the CDR3: TGTGCCAGCAGACAGCCCGGACAGGGTCGTAACGGGGAGCTGTTTTTT.

This clone was recorded only once. V usage is TRBV5-1 and J usage is TRBJ2-1; perhaps TRBD2 as D (7 bases). The CDR3 is made up of 14 amino acids. Looked up from germline, CDR1 is SGHRS and CDR2 is YFSETQ. The V gene lost 4 bases and the J gene lost 5 bases, with 13 bases spanning the gap. CDR3 sequence (DNA): TGCGCCAGCAGCAAGCAAGGGGGGGACAATGAGCAGTTCTTC. Its protein product is CASSKQGGDNEQFF. The full variable domain, rest sourced from reference TRBV5-1 and TRBJ2-1, is KAGVTQTPRYLIKTRGQQVTLSCSPISGHRSVSWYQQTPGQGLQFLFEYFSETQRNKGNFPGRFSGRQFSNSRSEMNVSTLELGDSALYLCASSKQGGDNEQFFGPGTRLTVL.

V usage is TRBV9 and J usage is TRBJ2-6; TRBD1 is a possible D gene (6 bases). Germline assignment: CDR1 SGDLS and CDR2 YYNGEE. The CDR3 is 15 amino acids. V was pared by 1 base and J by 2 bases, with 7 bases between. The CDR3 DNA sequence: TGTGCCAGCAGCGTAAACAGGGCTGGGGCCAACGTCCTGACTTTC. This translates into CASSVNRAGANVLTF.

The chain combines TRBV27 with TRBJ2-2; 12 bases line up with TRBD2. Germline trimming cut 9 bases from V and 1 base from J; bases unmatched to any gene: 12. Germline assignment: CDR1 MNHEY and CDR2 SMNVEV (reference sequence). The CDR3 spans 18 residues. The CDR3 DNA sequence: TGTGCCAGGGTACTAGCGGGAGGTATAATAAAGAACACCGGGGAGCTGTTTTTT. Its translation is CARVLAGGIIKNTGELFF.

The DNA of the CDR3 is TGTGCCAGCAGTGCCCCACGCCCGGGACAGGGCCATGAGCAGTTCTTC. Protein product: CASSAPRPGQGHEQFF. This chain links TRBV2 with TRBJ2-1; 9 nucleotides align to TRBD1. This CDR3 region has 16 residues. J gave up 8 bases and V 4 bases, and 12 bases lay outside the gene matches. Germline values: CDR1 SNHLY, CDR2 FYNNEI.

The CDR3 DNA is TGCGCCAGCAGCTTGGGGGGAGTTGATACGCAGTATTTT. Protein sequence: CASSLGGVDTQYF. V is TRBV5-1 and J is TRBJ2-3; weak D call: TRBD2 (5 bases). From germline, CDR1 is SGHRS and CDR2 YFSETQ. The CDR3 sequence is 13 residues long. V lost 0 bases to trimming and J lost 6 bases, with 8 bases between them.

This chain uses TRBV14 with TRBJ2-7; 7 nucleotides align to TRBD1. There are 17 residues in the CDR3. Germline V gives CDR1 SGHDN, CDR2 FVKESK. V shed 3 bases, J shed 3 bases, and the junction held 14 bases outside the gene matches. CDR3 residues: CASSQFPTGTDLYEQYF. The CDR3 DNA is TGTGCCAGCAGCCAGTTCCCTACCGGGACAGACCTCTACGAGCAGTACTTC.

There are a few counts of this clone. This rearrangement joins TRBV2 to TRBJ2-5, with no clear D. CDR3 length: 13 amino acids. Germline CDR1 reads SNHLY; CDR2 reads FYNNEI. V was trimmed by 3 bases and J by 1 base, leaving 6 bases between them. CDR3 coding DNA: TGTGCCAGCAGTGAGCAGTTCCAAGAGACCCAGTACTTC. As protein: CASSEQFQETQYF.

The chain joins TRBV5-3 to TRBJ2-7; D is uncertain. TRBV5-3 qualifies as an ORF whose function is uncertain. V lost 4 bases and J lost 5, with 13 bases in between. The CDR3 loop spans 13 amino acids. CDR3 DNA: TGTGCCAGAAGCCCTCGACAAGCCCACGAGCAGTACTTC. Its translation is CARSPRQAHEQYF.

This clone was seen a handful of times. This chain connects TRBV15 to TRBJ1-1, with 9 bases aligning to TRBD1. Germline CDR1 reads LNHNV; CDR2 reads YYDKDF (reference sequence). The length of the CDR3 is 14 residues. V gave up 9 bases and J gave up 5 bases; unmatched junction bases: 10. This chain's CDR3 is CATSVNRGLTEAFF. The CDR3 nucleotides read TGTGCCACGTCGGTAAACAGGGGGCTGACTGAAGCTTTCTTT.

The rearrangement joins TRBV12-5 to TRBJ2-1; D not certain. The CDR3 extends over 15 amino acids. V was pared by 6 bases and J by 1 base, with 13 bases between. CDR1 is LGHNT, CDR2 FRNRAP, per germline. CDR3 sequence reads: CASGVRNLSYNEQFF. The CDR3 DNA reads as TGTGCTAGTGGGGTGAGAAACCTTTCCTACAATGAGCAGTTCTTC.

CDR3 sequence: CASSSGVQPQHF. The CDR3, as DNA: TGTGCCAGCAGCTCAGGGGTCCAGCCCCAGCATTTT. The chain is built from TRBV7-9 and TRBJ1-5, with D maybe TRBD1 (6 bases). Between the trimmed V and J ends, which lost 4 bases and 7 bases, there was a span of 8 bases. Germline V gene data show CDR1 as SEHNR and CDR2 as FQNEAQ (reference sequence). The CDR3 length is 12 residues.

V gene TRBV7-9 combines with J gene TRBJ2-7; 10 nucleotides agree with TRBD2. The germline gives CDR1 SEHNR, CDR2 FQNEAQ (reference sequence). The ends lost 4 bases at V and 0 bases at J; junction bases unmatched: 15. This CDR3 is 19 amino acids long. The CDR3 is CASSWKRASGSSSSYEQYF. The CDR3 region has the DNA TGTGCCAGCAGCTGGAAACGGGCTAGCGGGAGTTCGTCCTCCTACGAGCAGTACTTC.

The DNA for the CDR3 is TGTGCCAGCAGCGGGACAGTTGCCGGGGAGCTGTTTTTT. It translates to CASSGTVAGELFF. The chain recombines TRBV28 with TRBJ2-2, with 7 positions matching TRBD1. CDR3 length: 13 amino acids. Trimming at V came to 6 bases and at J to 6 bases, leaving 4 bases not matched to a gene. Germline lookup yields CDR1 MDHEN and CDR2 SYDVKM. Looking up the rest from reference TRBV28 and TRBJ2-2 gives the full variable domain: DVKVTQSSRYLVKRTGEKVFLECVQDMDHENMFWYRQDPGLGLRLIYFSYDVKMKEKGDIPEGYSVSREKKERFSLILESASTNQTSMYLCASSGTVAGELFFGEGSRLTVL.

This chain links TRBV10-3 with TRBJ1-2; D might be TRBD1 (5 bases). Germline CDR1 and CDR2: ENHRY and SYGVKD. Trimming removed 5 bases at V and 4 bases at J, with 5 bases between. The CDR3 has 11 residues. The CDR3 region is CAISTGYGYTF. Here the CDR3 DNA reads TGTGCCATCAGTACAGGCTATGGCTACACCTTC.

This clone has more than one count but fewer than ten. The chain joins TRBV4-3 to TRBJ2-3, with TRBD2 matching over 14 bases. Germline lookup yields CDR1 LGHNA and CDR2 YSLEER. The CDR3 is made up of 17 amino acids. The ends lost 1 base at V and 3 bases at J; junction bases unmatched: 3. The CDR3 spells CASSQGLAGGLTDTQYF. The CDR3 DNA is TGCGCCAGCAGCCAAGGACTAGCGGGAGGGTTAACAGATACGCAGTATTTT.

This chain uses TRBV7-3 with TRBJ2-6, with D possibly matching TRBD1 (6 bases). The CDR3 runs to 15 residues. V gave up 8 bases and J gave up 0 bases, with 11 bases separating them. Per germline, CDR1 SGHTA and CDR2 FQGTGA. The CDR3 sequence: CASGQTFSGANVLTF. DNA for the CDR3: TGTGCCAGCGGACAGACCTTCTCTGGGGCCAACGTCCTGACTTTC.

The chain recombines TRBV21-1 with TRBJ2-7; the DNA was not compared with TRBD2, the D call given in the table. TRBV21-1 is noted as a pseudogene. The CDR3 has 17 residues. CDR3 residues: CASSISCGSSGLYEQYF. CDR3 in DNA: TGTGCCAGCAGCATATCGTGCGGGAGTTCGGGTTTGTACGAGCAGTACTTC.

The V gene is TRBV10-3, the J gene TRBJ2-3; 13 positions agree with TRBD2. The junction had 13 bases not matched to a gene; V was cut back by 6 bases and J by 1 base. Germline V gene data show CDR1 as ENHRY and CDR2 as SYGVKD. This CDR3 has 19 residues. The DNA of the CDR3 is TGTGCCATCAGCTCACTCGGGACTAGCGGGAAGGAGGGCACAGATACGCAGTATTTT. Its translation is CAISSLGTSGKEGTDTQYF.